The present TCR beta chain was sequenced within a study of T-cell memory formation after mild COVID-19. This clonotype was counted only a few times. What it recognizes is unknown. The CDR3 consists of 16 residues. Trimming took 4 bases from V and 8 from J; bases not matched to a gene: 11. In germline, CDR1 is SNHLY, CDR2 FYNNEI. TCRdb reprocessed the 5' RACE reads via MiXCR and lists one record per CDR3 protein. The sample records fewer than 650,000 distinct CDR3 sequences, 15% to 20% being singletons. Study results and caveats: Certain responding clones were present in pre-infection memory, suggesting participation of cross-reactive memory.

Specimen: PBMCs or a T cell subset sorted from them (not recorded which). The V and J genes are TRBV2 and TRBJ1-6, with TRBD1 matching over 7 bases. The receptor was derived from an adult woman who had mild COVID-19 (a few samples of this study predate the infection). Cell type and time point are not known. CDR3 DNA sequence: TGTGCCAGCAGTGCCCGAAAACAGGGGTCGGATTCACCCCTCCACTTT. Protein sequence: CASSARKQGSDSPLHF. Combining the CDR3 with reference TRBV2 and TRBJ1-6 gives the whole variable domain EPEVTQTPSHQVTQMGQEVILRCVPISNHLYFYWYRQILGQKVEFLVSFYNNEISEKSEIFDDQFSVERPDGSNFTLKIRSTKLEDSAMYFCASSARKQGSDSPLHFGNGTRLTVT.